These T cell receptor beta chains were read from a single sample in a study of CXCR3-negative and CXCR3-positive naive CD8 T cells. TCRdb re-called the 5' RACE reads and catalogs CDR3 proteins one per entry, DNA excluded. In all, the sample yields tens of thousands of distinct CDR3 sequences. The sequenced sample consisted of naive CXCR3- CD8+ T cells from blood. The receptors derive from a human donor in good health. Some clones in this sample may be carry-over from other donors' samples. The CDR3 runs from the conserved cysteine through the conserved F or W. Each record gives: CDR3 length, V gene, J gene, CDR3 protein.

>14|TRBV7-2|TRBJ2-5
CASSPHGGLETQYF
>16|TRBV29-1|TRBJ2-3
CSVEGTSGDSTDTQYF
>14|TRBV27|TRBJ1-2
CASSPWSRADGYTF
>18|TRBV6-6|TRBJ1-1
CASSYPLGKGPPNTEAFF
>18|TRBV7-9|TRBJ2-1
CASSLVGPSPTKNNEQFF
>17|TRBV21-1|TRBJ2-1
CASSHPGGSHSDNEQFF
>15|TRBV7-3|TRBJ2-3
CASSETALSTDTQYF
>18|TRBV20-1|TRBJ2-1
CSAHVLSSGVTPYNEQFF
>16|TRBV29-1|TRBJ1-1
CSVSPFLQGSATEAFF
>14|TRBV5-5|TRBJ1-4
CASTQWGGYEKLFF
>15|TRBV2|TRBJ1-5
CASSEALANNQPQHF
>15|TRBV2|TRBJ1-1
CANRAPTGGITEAFF
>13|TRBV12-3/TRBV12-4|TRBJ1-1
CASSLGGIAEAFF
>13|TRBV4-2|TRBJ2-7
CASSPGNSYEQYF
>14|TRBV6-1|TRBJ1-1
CASSHTGGGTEAFF
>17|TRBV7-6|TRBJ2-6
CASSLEGRVIGANVLTF
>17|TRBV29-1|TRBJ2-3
CSVGLAGVRGETDTQYF
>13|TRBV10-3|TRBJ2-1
CATRLATGNEQFF
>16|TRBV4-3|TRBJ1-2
CASSQSWPTASYGYTF
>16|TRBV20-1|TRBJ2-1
CSARDRGSGGADEQFF
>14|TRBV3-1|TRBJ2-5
CASRQWDAQETQYF
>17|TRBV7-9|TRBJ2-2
CASSLAARAGNTGELFF
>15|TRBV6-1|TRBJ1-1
CASSEAFMPGQGSFF
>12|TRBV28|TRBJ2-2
CASSLATQELFF
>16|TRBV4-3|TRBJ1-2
CASSPKWAVPNYGYTF
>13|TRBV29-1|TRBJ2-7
CSVTTGLSYEQYF
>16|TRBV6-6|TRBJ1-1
CASSHGAGRLNTEAFF